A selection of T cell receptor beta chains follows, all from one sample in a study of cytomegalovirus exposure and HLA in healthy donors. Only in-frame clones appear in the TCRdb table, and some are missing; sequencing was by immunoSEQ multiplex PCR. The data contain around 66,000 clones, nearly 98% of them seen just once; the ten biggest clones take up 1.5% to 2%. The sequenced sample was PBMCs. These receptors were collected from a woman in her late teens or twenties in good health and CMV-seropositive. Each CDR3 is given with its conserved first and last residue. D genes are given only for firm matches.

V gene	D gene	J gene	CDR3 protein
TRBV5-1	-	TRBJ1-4	CASSLGSGTPLIGDEKLFF
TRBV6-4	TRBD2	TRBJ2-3	CASSEIAGGTDTQYF
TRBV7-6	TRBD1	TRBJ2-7	CASSRGQGLAAGYEQYF
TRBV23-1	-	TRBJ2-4	CASSRRVVKNIQYF
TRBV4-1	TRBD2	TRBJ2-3	CASSFRDYDNTDTQYF
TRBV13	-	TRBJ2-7	CASSPQGGRWEQYF
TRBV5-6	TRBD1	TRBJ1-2	CASSPAGQEDGSYGYTF
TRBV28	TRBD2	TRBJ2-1	CASTSGLDEQFF
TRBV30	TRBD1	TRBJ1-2	CAWGDSRYYGYTF
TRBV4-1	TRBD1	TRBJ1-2	CASSQDNNRGFWSGYTF
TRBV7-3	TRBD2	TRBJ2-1	CASSTSGESSYNEQFF
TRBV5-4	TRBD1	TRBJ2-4	CASSLDGTALNIQYF
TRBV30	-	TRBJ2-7	CAWSLGVEQYF
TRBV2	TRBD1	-	CASSIGRGQSYEQYF
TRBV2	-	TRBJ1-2	CASTRRMGGIGFNYGYTF
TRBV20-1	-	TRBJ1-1	CSATPQREAFF
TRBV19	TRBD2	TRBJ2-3	CASSIGPPSGSTDTQYF
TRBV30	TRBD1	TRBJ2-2	CAWSFRDRVTGELFF
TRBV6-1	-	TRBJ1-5	CASSTVYSNQPQHF
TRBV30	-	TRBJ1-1	CAWSTEPVNTEAFF
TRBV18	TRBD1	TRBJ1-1	CASSPRQGAWSRTEAFF
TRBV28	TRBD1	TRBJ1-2	CASSFYQGQGRFYGYTF
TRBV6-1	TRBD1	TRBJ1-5	CASSAGQGSNQPQHF
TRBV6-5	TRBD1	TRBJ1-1	CATQGGLNTEAFF
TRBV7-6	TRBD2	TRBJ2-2	CASSLSGGLRLTGELFF
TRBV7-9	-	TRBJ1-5	CASSLEAGHHQPQHF
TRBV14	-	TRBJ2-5	CASSQGRTQYF
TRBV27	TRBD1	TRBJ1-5	CASSRGTRGLGQPQHF
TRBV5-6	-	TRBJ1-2	CASSLGQGEHLYGYTF
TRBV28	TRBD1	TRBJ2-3	CASRRPGTGVSSDTQYF
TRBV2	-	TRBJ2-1	CATLPTGTYNEQFF
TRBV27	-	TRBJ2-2	CASSLWAGDLTGELFF
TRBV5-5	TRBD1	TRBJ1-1	CASSPMDRGHTEAFF
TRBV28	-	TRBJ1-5	CASSLAGGLSNQPQHF
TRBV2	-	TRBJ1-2	CASSGQGWYGYTF
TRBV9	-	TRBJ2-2	CASSQNANTGELFF
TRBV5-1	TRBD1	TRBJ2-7	CASSFGINRGLNEQYF
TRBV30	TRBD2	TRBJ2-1	CAWRLIGRSYEQFF